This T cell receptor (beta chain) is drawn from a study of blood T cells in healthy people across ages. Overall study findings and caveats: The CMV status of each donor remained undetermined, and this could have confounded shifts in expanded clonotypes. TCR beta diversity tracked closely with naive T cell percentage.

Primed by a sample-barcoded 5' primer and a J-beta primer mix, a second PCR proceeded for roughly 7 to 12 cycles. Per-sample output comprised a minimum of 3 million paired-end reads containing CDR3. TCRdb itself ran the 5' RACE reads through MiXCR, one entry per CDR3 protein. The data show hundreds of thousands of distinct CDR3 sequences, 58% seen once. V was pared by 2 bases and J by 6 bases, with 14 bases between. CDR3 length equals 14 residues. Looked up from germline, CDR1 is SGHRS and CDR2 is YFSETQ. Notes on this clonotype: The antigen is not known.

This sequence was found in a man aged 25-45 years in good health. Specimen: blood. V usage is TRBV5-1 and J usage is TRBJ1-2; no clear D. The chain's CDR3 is CASSFGRLEDGYTF. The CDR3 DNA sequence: TGCGCCAGCAGCTTCGGACGGCTTGAAGATGGCTACACCTTC.